This passage covers 2 T cell receptor beta chains from one sample sequenced in a study of a mutant IDH1 vaccine in newly diagnosed glioma listed by TCRdb under 2021. Libraries were built with the immunoSEQ multiplex PCR assay. The source is immuneACCESS, and TCRdb retained only in-frame sequences with V and J called. Part of the clones is not carried over; for the studies checked, unresolved V genes explain less than half of this, and the remainder is unexplained. Counted in this sample were 50,000 to 85,000 clones; roughly 84% of them appeared once. About an eighth of the sample lies in the top ten. The time point label for this specimen denotes: week 23, last vaccination. A 20-mer mutant IDH1 peptide at 300 micrograms in Montanide made up each vaccine dose, which was injected subcutaneously together with topical imiquimod. Their cognate antigens are unknown. The sequenced sample was PBMCs, obtained from a glioma patient whose treatment included an IDH1 peptide vaccine. These receptors came from a young man with glioma.

The chain recombines TRBV2 with TRBJ2-5, with D uncertain. CDR3 length: 12 residues. CDR1 and CDR2 from the germline V gene are SNHLY and FYNNEI. The germline V and J ends were trimmed by 5 bases and 10 bases, with 14 bases remaining between them. This chain's CDR3 is CASSQDSGGQYF. The CDR3 nucleotides read TGTGCCAGCAGTCAAGACTCCGGTGGCCAGTACTTC.

This chain links TRBV7-9 with TRBJ1-2, with TRBD1 as a possible D gene (5 bases). V was pared by 4 bases and J by 6 bases, with 12 bases between. The CDR3 length is 13 residues. Germline V gene data show CDR1 as SEHNR and CDR2 as FQNEAQ (reference sequence). This CDR3 reads CASSSAWGDGYTF. CDR3 sequence (DNA): TGTGCCAGCAGCTCGGCGTGGGGGGATGGCTACACCTTC. Variable domain in full (rest from reference TRBV7-9 and TRBJ1-2): DTGVSQNPRHKITKRGQNVTFRCDPISEHNRLYWYRQTLGQGPEFLTYFQNEAQLEKSRLLSDRFSAERPKGSFSTLEIQRTEQGDSAMYLCASSSAWGDGYTFGSGTRLTVV.